Presented here are 32 T cell receptor beta chains from one specimen sequenced in a study of Ad26.COV2.S vaccination and SARS-CoV-2 variants. This sample's treatment: around 19 received Ad26.COV2.S at low or high dose, single or two shots; 5 received placebo; per-sample allocation not given. Repertoires come from day 63 after the first vaccine or placebo injection. Data came from immunoSEQ multiplex PCR; TCRdb stores just in-frame clones and leaves some out. The table includes roughly 250,000 clones, around 85% detected once. The sequenced sample was peripheral blood, obtained in a trial of Ad26.COV2.S vaccine versus placebo. The source is a person aged 18-60 years who received the Ad26.COV2.S COVID-19 vaccine or a placebo.

This chain joins TRBV2 and TRBJ2-5, with D perhaps TRBD2 (5 bases). Trimming cost V 6 bases and J 5 bases, with 10 bases left between them. The CDR3 extends over 12 amino acids. The germline V gene encodes CDR1 SNHLY and CDR2 FYNNEI. This CDR3 is CASRLGEETQYF. DNA of the CDR3: TGTGCCAGCAGGCTCGGGGAGGAGACCCAGTACTTC.

This clone was detected only once. This chain uses TRBV19 with TRBJ2-6; 7 bases are shared with TRBD1. V shed 0 bases, J shed 0 bases, and the junction held 2 bases outside the gene matches. CDR3 size: 17 residues. CDR1 LNHDA and CDR2 SQIVND come from the germline V gene (reference sequence). The CDR3 protein is CASSIEGGVSGANVLTF. Written as DNA, the CDR3 is TGTGCCAGTAGTATAGAAGGGGGCGTCTCTGGGGCCAACGTCCTGACTTTC.

This clone is a singleton in its sample. This sequence joins TRBV3-1 (or the pseudogene TRBV3-2) and TRBJ2-5; 15 bases agree with TRBD2. The CDR3 has 17 amino acids. V lost 5 bases and J lost 2; bases outside the gene matches: 6. CDR1 and CDR2 (germline): LGHDT, YNNKEL (reference sequence). DNA for the CDR3: TGTGCCAGCAGCTTGGGAGGGACTAGCGGGGGGCAAGAGACCCAGTACTTC. Protein product: CASSLGGTSGGQETQYF.

The rearrangement links TRBV25-1 to TRBJ2-5; the D is unclear. In germline, CDR1 is MGHDK, CDR2 SYGVNS. V shed 4 bases and J shed 5 bases, with 5 bases lying between them. The CDR3 is 11 residues long. As DNA, the CDR3 is TGTGCCAGCAGTGTACCGGAGACCCAGTACTTC. It specifies CASSVPETQYF.

The chain recombines TRBV6-5 with TRBJ1-4; 10 nucleotides agree with TRBD1. After removal of 1 base from V and 8 bases from J, the junction contained 7 bases not matched to a gene. The germline CDR1 and CDR2 sequences are MNHEY and SVGAGI. The CDR3 covers 16 residues. CDR3: CASSYWTGTGDEKLFF. CDR3 DNA: TGTGCCAGCAGTTACTGGACCGGGACAGGGGACGAAAAACTGTTTTTT.

This clone was seen just once. The genes are TRBV7-2 and TRBJ1-2; the match to TRBD1 covers 7 bases. This CDR3 is 13 amino acids long. V shed 3 bases and J 6 bases; nucleotides not matched to a gene: 4. Per germline, CDR1 SGHTA and CDR2 FQGNSA. The CDR3 loop is CASSFRQGHGYTF. The CDR3, as DNA: TGTGCCAGCAGCTTCCGACAGGGTCATGGCTACACCTTC.

The V and J genes are TRBV5-4 and TRBJ2-3, with TRBD1 matching over 12 bases. Germline V gene data show CDR1 as SGHNT and CDR2 as YYREEE (reference sequence). This CDR3 is built from 18 residues. V trimming: 4 bases; J trimming: 1 base; junction bases outside the gene matches: 10. CDR3 nucleotide sequence: TGTGCCAGCAGCACGGGACAGGGGGCCATTGGGGGCACAGATACGCAGTATTTT. Its translation: CASSTGQGAIGGTDTQYF. The full variable domain, with the rest looked up from reference TRBV5-4 and TRBJ2-3, is ETGVTQSPTHLIKTRGQQVTLRCSSQSGHNTVSWYQQALGQGPQFIFQYYREEENGRGNFPPRFSGLQFPNYSSELNVNALELDDSALYLCASSTGQGAIGGTDTQYFGPGTRLTVL.

This sequence joins TRBV9 and TRBJ1-5; D is perhaps TRBD1 (5 bases). The CDR3 loop spans 15 amino acids. Trimming left V 8 bases short and J 6 bases short, with 21 bases between. Germline V CDR1 and CDR2: SGDLS, YYNGEE. The CDR3 here is CARPPFRQSSQPQHF. The CDR3, as DNA: TGTGCCAGACCCCCGTTCCGACAGTCGTCTCAGCCCCAGCATTTT.

CDR3 in amino acids: CASRDSSSYNSPLHF. The CDR3 DNA reads as TGTGCCAGCAGGGACAGCAGCTCCTATAATTCACCCCTCCACTTT. The rearrangement joins TRBV2 to TRBJ1-6; D is possibly TRBD1 (6 bases). V dropped 6 bases and J dropped 0 bases, with 9 bases sitting between them. The CDR3 runs 15 residues. Germline V lookup: CDR1 SNHLY, CDR2 FYNNEI.

CDR3 coding DNA: TGTGCCAGCAGCTACGTTCGAGAGACCCAGTACTTC. Protein product: CASSYVRETQYF. The J gene is TRBJ2-5, the V gene TRBV7-8; D remains unclear. The ends were cut back, 4 bases at V and 4 bases at J, with 7 bases in the middle. The CDR3 loop spans 12 amino acids. Germline loops: CDR1 SGHVS, CDR2 FQNEAQ.

This sequence joins TRBV12-3 or TRBV12-4 and TRBJ1-1; D remains unclear. Trimming cost V 2 bases and J 1 base, with 5 bases left between them. The CDR3 runs to 13 residues. CDR3 amino acids: CASSLQQNTEAFF. As DNA, the CDR3 is TGTGCCAGCAGTTTACAACAGAACACTGAAGCTTTCTTT.

The chain joins TRBV7-9 to TRBJ1-2, with TRBD1 matching 7 bases. CDR3 length: 19 residues. The V gene end was trimmed by 1 base and the J gene end by 1 base; junction bases not matched to a gene: 15. The V gene's germline CDR1 is SEHNR and CDR2 FQNEAQ (reference sequence). CDR3 bases: TGTGCCAGCAGCTTAGGCCTCCGGGACAGAAGAAAACTTAACTATGGCTACACCTTC. It is translated as CASSLGLRDRRKLNYGYTF.

V and J are TRBV6-5 and TRBJ1-3; D is possibly TRBD1 (5 bases). Trimming stripped 2 bases from V and 4 bases from J, with 12 bases between. From germline, CDR1 is MNHEY and CDR2 SVGAGI. This CDR3 spans 15 amino acids. CDR3 coding DNA: TGTGCCAGCAGTTACGGGACGGTACGAGGAAACACCATATATTTT. Its translation is CASSYGTVRGNTIYF.

The chain carries TRBV5-1 and TRBJ1-4; D call uncertain. V shed 0 bases and J shed 0 bases, with 15 bases lying between them. CDR3 size: 18 residues. The germline V gene encodes CDR1 SGHRS and CDR2 YFSETQ. The CDR3 loop reads CASSLGVPGGPTNEKLFF. CDR3 bases: TGCGCCAGCAGCTTGGGCGTCCCCGGTGGGCCAACTAATGAAAAACTGTTTTTT.

V usage is TRBV6-5 and J usage is TRBJ1-5; D may be TRBD1 (5 bases). The V gene lost 2 bases and the J gene lost 7 bases, with 12 bases spanning the gap. CDR3 length equals 14 residues. Germline V gene sequence: CDR1 MNHEY, CDR2 SVGAGI. The CDR3 here is CASSYRGWDQPQHF. CDR3 in DNA: TGTGCCAGCAGTTACAGGGGATGGGACCAGCCCCAGCATTTT.

J is TRBJ2-3 and V is TRBV6-2 or TRBV6-3; 10 bases are shared with TRBD2. The CDR3 contains 15 residues. Looked up from germline, CDR1 is MNHEY and CDR2 is SVGEGT. V gave up 6 bases and J gave up 10 bases; unmatched junction bases: 13. DNA for the CDR3: TGTGCCAGCAGCCCCCGAGCGGGGGGGCTTATGGCGCAGTATTTT. Translation: CASSPRAGGLMAQYF.

This sequence joins TRBV18 and TRBJ2-4; D might be TRBD2 (5 bases). This CDR3 has 15 amino acids. Germline V gene lookup returns CDR1 KGHSH and CDR2 LQKENI. Trimming took 4 bases from V and 1 from J, leaving 11 bases between them. This CDR3 reads CASSRGQDAKNIQYF. The CDR3 nucleotides are TGTGCCAGCTCACGAGGGCAGGATGCCAAAAACATTCAGTACTTC.

This sequence joins TRBV4-1 and TRBJ2-3, with TRBD2 as a possible D gene (6 bases). The CDR3 has 15 amino acids. Germline loops: CDR1 MGHRA, CDR2 YSYEKL. The V end was cut by 1 base, the J end by 1 base, with 9 bases between. The CDR3 is CASSQVADGTDTQYF. CDR3 bases: TGCGCCAGCAGCCAAGTAGCGGACGGCACAGATACGCAGTATTTT.

This clone was observed a single time. J is TRBJ2-1 and V is TRBV10-3; 13 bases agree with TRBD2. Trimming took 3 bases from V and 3 from J; bases not matched to a gene: 11. Germline lookup yields CDR1 ENHRY and CDR2 SYGVKD. There are 19 residues in the CDR3. The CDR3 loop reads CAISDPGGTSGVVYNEQFF. In DNA, the CDR3 is TGTGCCATCAGTGACCCGGGGGGGACTAGCGGGGTGGTCTACAATGAGCAGTTCTTC.

The rearrangement uses TRBV27 and TRBJ2-5; 7 nucleotides align to TRBD1. J was trimmed by 2 bases and V by 6 bases; bases with no gene match: 6. Germline V gives CDR1 MNHEY, CDR2 SMNVEV (reference sequence). The CDR3 has 14 amino acids. The CDR3 DNA is TGTGCCAGCAGCCCTGGGGACAGTCAAGAGACCCAGTACTTC. It codes for CASSPGDSQETQYF.

The genes are TRBV4-3 and TRBJ1-1; D call uncertain. This CDR3 region has 13 residues. V gave up 4 bases and J gave up 4 bases, with 10 bases separating them. Per germline, CDR1 LGHNA and CDR2 YSLEER. CDR3 in DNA: TGCGCCAGCAGCCGAACGCGGGGCACTGAAGCTTTCTTT. Encoded protein: CASSRTRGTEAFF.

CDR3 amino acids: CASSRFGTINNEQFF. Written as DNA, the CDR3 is TGTGCCAGCAGTCGATTCGGGACTATTAACAATGAGCAGTTCTTC. The chain is built from TRBV6-2 or TRBV6-3 and TRBJ2-1, with 7 bases matching TRBD2. CDR1 and CDR2 from the germline V gene are MNHEY and SVGEGT. The CDR3 totals 15 residues. Trimming cost V 5 bases and J 5 bases; bases outside gene matches: 9.

The chain is built from TRBV15 and TRBJ1-3, with D possibly TRBD1 on 5 matching bases. The length of the CDR3 is 16 residues. Germline loops: CDR1 LNHNV, CDR2 YYDKDF (reference sequence). V lost 3 bases, J lost 0 bases, and 12 bases lay in between. CDR3 protein: CATSRGTSSSGNTIYF. CDR3 sequence (DNA): TGTGCCACCAGCAGGGGGACTTCTAGCTCTGGAAACACCATATATTTT.

The chain combines TRBV7-2 with TRBJ1-6, with D perhaps matching TRBD1 (6 bases). Germline CDR1 SGHTA, CDR2 FQGNSA. V was shortened by 4 bases and J by 10 bases, with 11 bases between the two germline ends. The CDR3 is made up of 13 amino acids. CDR3: CASSSQGNSPLHF. CDR3 bases: TGTGCCAGCAGCTCACAGGGAAACTCACCCCTCCACTTT.

The V gene is TRBV12-3 or TRBV12-4, the J gene TRBJ2-3; D remains unclear. The germline V and J ends were trimmed by 2 bases and 5 bases, with 8 bases remaining between them. The CDR3 spans 13 residues. The CDR3 region is CASSLRRRDTQYF. The CDR3 bases are TGTGCCAGCAGTTTAAGGCGGCGAGATACGCAGTATTTT.

This clone was seen just once. The rearrangement uses TRBV7-8 and TRBJ2-1; D ambiguous. This CDR3 has 16 amino acids. Trimming removed 5 bases from V and 5 bases from J, with 19 bases in between. Germline-derived CDR1 and CDR2 are SGHVS and FQNEAQ. The CDR3: CASSPPIRFSHNEQFF. The CDR3 DNA sequence: TGTGCCAGCAGCCCCCCGATCAGGTTTTCCCACAATGAGCAGTTCTTC.

V usage is TRBV18 and J usage is TRBJ2-7, with D maybe TRBD1 (5 bases). V was clipped by 3 bases and J by 0 bases, with 15 bases between them. Germline V gene lookup returns CDR1 KGHSH and CDR2 LQKENI. CDR3 length equals 16 residues. The CDR3 DNA sequence: TGTGCCAGCTCACCCAGCCAGGGCACGTTCTCCTACGAGCAGTACTTC. Protein product: CASSPSQGTFSYEQYF.

V usage is TRBV30 and J usage is TRBJ1-2; D uncertain. The germline V and J ends were trimmed by 4 bases and 4 bases, with 16 bases remaining between them. The CDR3 is 14 amino acids. Germline assignment: CDR1 GTSNPN and CDR2 SVGIG (reference sequence). DNA of the CDR3: TGTGCCTGGAACCCTTCTGGGCGAATCTATGGCTACACCTTC. Its translation is CAWNPSGRIYGYTF. Combining the CDR3 with reference TRBV30 and TRBJ1-2 gives the whole variable domain SQTIHQWPATLVQPVGSPLSLECTVEGTSNPNLYWYRQAAGRGLQLLFYSVGIGQISSEVPQNLSASRPQDRQFILSSKKLLLSDSGFYLCAWNPSGRIYGYTFGSGTRLTVV.

The chain is built from TRBV3-1 (or the pseudogene TRBV3-2) and TRBJ2-2; 9 bases match TRBD2. With 4 bases clipped from V and 1 base from J, the junction kept 10 bases outside the gene matches. CDR1 and CDR2 (germline): LGHDT, YNNKEL (reference sequence). The CDR3 length is 18 residues. The CDR3: CASSPPYERGENTGELFF. DNA of the CDR3: TGTGCCAGCAGCCCCCCTTATGAGCGGGGGGAGAACACCGGGGAGCTGTTTTTT.

The rearrangement links TRBV7-2 to TRBJ2-7; D uncertain. The V end was cut by 5 bases, the J end by 0 bases, with 5 bases between. The V gene's germline CDR1 is SGHTA and CDR2 FQGNSA. CDR3 length: 12 residues. CDR3 bases: TGTGCCAGCAGCCTAACCTCCTACGAGCAGTACTTC. Its protein product is CASSLTSYEQYF.

The genes are TRBV27 and TRBJ1-2, with D perhaps matching TRBD1 (6 bases). V was cut by 3 bases and J by 8 bases, with 13 bases left in between. This CDR3 comprises 13 residues. Germline loops: CDR1 MNHEY, CDR2 SMNVEV (reference sequence). CDR3 protein: CASSFTGLRGYTF. CDR3 coding DNA: TGTGCCAGCAGTTTTACAGGGTTGCGAGGCTACACCTTC.

The gene calls are TRBV4-1 and TRBJ1-3; TRBD1 agrees at 9 bases. V lost 4 bases, J lost 2 bases, and 3 bases stayed unmatched. This CDR3 is 15 amino acids long. CDR1 is MGHRA, CDR2 YSYEKL, per germline. The CDR3 reads CASSPWDRAGNTIYF. The CDR3 region has the DNA TGCGCCAGCAGCCCTTGGGACAGGGCTGGAAACACCATATATTTT.